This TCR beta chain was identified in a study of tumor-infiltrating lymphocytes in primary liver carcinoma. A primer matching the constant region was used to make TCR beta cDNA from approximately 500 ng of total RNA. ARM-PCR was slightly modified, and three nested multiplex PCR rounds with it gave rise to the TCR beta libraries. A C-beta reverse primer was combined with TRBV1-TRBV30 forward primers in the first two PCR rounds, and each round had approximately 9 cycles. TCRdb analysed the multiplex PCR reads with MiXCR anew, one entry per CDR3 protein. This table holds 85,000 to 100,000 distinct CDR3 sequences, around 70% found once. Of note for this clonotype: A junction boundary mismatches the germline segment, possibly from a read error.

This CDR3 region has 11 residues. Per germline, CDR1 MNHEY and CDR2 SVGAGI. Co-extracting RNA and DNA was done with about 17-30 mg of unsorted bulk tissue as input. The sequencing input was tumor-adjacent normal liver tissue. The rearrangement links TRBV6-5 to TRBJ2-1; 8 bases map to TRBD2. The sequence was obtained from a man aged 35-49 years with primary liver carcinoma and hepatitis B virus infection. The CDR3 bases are TGTGCCCGCAGCTCTGGGACTAGAGCTTTCTTC. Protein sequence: CARSSGTRAFF.